The present T cell receptor beta chain was sequenced within a study of cytomegalovirus exposure and HLA in healthy donors. Study overall: Some 90 million unique TCRs from HLA-typed donors were held in an early data release.

Study-wide results and caveats: When presence/absence was analysed, sequencing depth was taken to be roughly uniform across donors. Most sequenced TCRs were rare (though some public TCRs occurred in many donors).

The PCR used 60 Vbeta and 13 Jbeta primers. Measured with immunoSEQ multiplex PCR; TCRdb has only the in-frame clones, and not every one. The sample comprises some 180,000 clones, about 13% of which are singletons, and more than 7% rests with the top ten. Healthy people donating bone marrow made up the donors. From germline, CDR1 is SGHNT and CDR2 YENEEA. Trimming left V 1 base short and J 8 bases short, with 12 bases between. The CDR3 sequence is 15 residues long. This clone was seen only a few times. The antigen remains undetermined. This rearrangement joins TRBV11-3 to TRBJ1-6, with D possibly TRBD1 on 5 matching bases. The TCR sequence derives from a man aged 45-60 years in good health and CMV-seropositive. The material sequenced was PBMCs. The CDR3 loop reads CASSLGGVTDSPLHF. The CDR3, as DNA: TGTGCCAGCAGCTTAGGGGGCGTTACGGATTCACCCCTCCACTTT.